The 2 T cell receptor beta chains given below trace back to one sample, sequenced in a study of T cells in localized non-small cell lung cancer. The data were produced by immunoSEQ multiplex PCR, yet TCRdb's version contains in-frame clones alone and is incomplete. Of 4,500 to 5,000 clones listed, 25% to 35% are singletons. The sample consisted of lung tumor tissue, taken before any cancer treatment. The receptors stem from a woman aged 40-69 years with stage II squamous cell lung carcinoma.

The chain employs TRBV11-3 and TRBJ2-1; 7 positions match TRBD1. With V trimmed by 5 bases and J by 7 bases, 11 bases remained unmatched. Germline-derived CDR1 and CDR2 are SGHNT and YENEEA. The CDR3 sequence is 15 residues long. The chain's CDR3 is CASSVRQGPSNEQFF. The CDR3 DNA is TGTGCCAGCAGCGTCCGACAGGGTCCGTCGAATGAGCAGTTCTTC.

There are a few counts of this clone. The chain recombines TRBV9 with TRBJ2-1, with 9 nucleotides matching TRBD1. CDR1 is SGDLS and CDR2 is YYNGEE in the germline V gene. The junction had 3 bases not matched to a gene; V was cut back by 0 bases and J by 8 bases. This CDR3 has 14 amino acids. The chain's CDR3 is CASSVVGTGYEQFF. The CDR3 DNA follows: TGTGCCAGCAGCGTAGTGGGGACAGGGTATGAGCAGTTCTTC.